This T cell receptor (beta chain) was recovered during a study of shared clonotypes between healthy human individuals. Background on the study: CD4 naive cells filled three plates per donor, CD4 memory three, CD8 naive two and CD8 memory one.

Remarks on this clone: Other DNA variants within this sample encode the same CDR3.

Naive CD8 cells were CD45RO-negative, positively selected for CCR7, excluding terminally differentiated effector memory CD45RA+ cells. It was at deep level that the assay was run. Some clones are missing from TCRdb's copy, which holds only in-frame ones; the method was immunoSEQ multiplex PCR. Found here are just over 2,000,000 clones, about 95% of them singletons; the top ten hold roughly 1.1%. The CDR3 is 12 amino acids. Trimming took 3 bases from V and 7 from J, leaving 7 bases between them. Germline V gene sequence: CDR1 MDHEN, CDR2 SYDVKM. The V and J genes are TRBV28 and TRBJ1-5, with D unresolved. This sequence originates from a man younger than 35 in good health. Input material: naive CD8+ T cells sorted from blood. CDR3 bases: TGTGCCAGCAGTTTTGAGGGACAGCCCCAGCATTTT. It is translated as CASSFEGQPQHF.